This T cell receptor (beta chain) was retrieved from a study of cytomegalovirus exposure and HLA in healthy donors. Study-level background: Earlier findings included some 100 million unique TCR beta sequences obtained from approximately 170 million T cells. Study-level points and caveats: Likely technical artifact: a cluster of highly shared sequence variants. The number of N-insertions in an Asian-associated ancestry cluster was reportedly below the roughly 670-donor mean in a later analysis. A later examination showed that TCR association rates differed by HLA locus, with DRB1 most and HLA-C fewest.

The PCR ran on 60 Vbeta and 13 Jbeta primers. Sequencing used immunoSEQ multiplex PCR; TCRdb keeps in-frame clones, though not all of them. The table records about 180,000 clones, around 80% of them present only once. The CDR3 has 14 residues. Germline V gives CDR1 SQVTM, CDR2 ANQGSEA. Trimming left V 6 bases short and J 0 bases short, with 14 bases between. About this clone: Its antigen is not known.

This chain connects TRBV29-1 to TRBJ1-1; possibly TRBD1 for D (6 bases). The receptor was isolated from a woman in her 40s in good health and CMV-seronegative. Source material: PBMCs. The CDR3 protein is CSVEPRTVNTEAFF. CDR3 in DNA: TGCAGCGTCGAACCAAGGACAGTGAACACTGAAGCTTTCTTT.